Sequencing of this TCR beta chain was carried out in a study of CD8 T cells in Susac syndrome. The RNA input was roughly 0.45 to 1 ug, and it was reverse transcribed with random hexamers. MiXCR, applied by TCRdb to the immunoSEQ multiplex PCR reads, yields one record per CDR3 protein. Of about 80,000 distinct CDR3 sequences listed, about 93% are singletons. The germline V gene has CDR1 MNHEY and CDR2 SMNVEV (reference sequence). The CDR3 runs to 14 residues. V lost 6 bases to trimming and J lost 1 base, with 11 bases between them. Material for sequencing was CD8+ T cells from PBMCs. This chain joins TRBV27 and TRBJ2-3; D call uncertain. This TCR derives from a human donor with Susac syndrome. The CDR3 nucleotides are TGTGCCAGCAGCCCACAAGAGCGCACAGATACGCAGTATTTT. Residues: CASSPQERTDTQYF.